The 21 T cell receptor beta chains in this list originate from one sample, sequenced in a study of regulatory T cells in long-lasting Graves disease. Relying on iRepertoire HTBI primers and Arm-PCR of CDR3 regions, the team built TCR beta libraries. TCRdb re-derived calls from the multiplex PCR reads in MiXCR, one entry per CDR3 protein. The table records about 610,000 distinct CDR3 sequences, approximately 16% of them present only once. The time point: newly diagnosed GD, antithyroid drugs for less than 3 months. PBMC-extracted RNA yielded the TCR library. These data were likewise used in another study, on T cells in Graves' hyperthyroidism and ophthalmopathy.

The material was peripheral blood mononuclear cells (PBMCs), obtained at new diagnosis, from a patient treated with antithyroid drugs. These receptors came from a man aged 18 to 30 with Graves disease.

The J gene is TRBJ1-5, the V gene TRBV9, with 10 bases matching TRBD1. Germline V gene data show CDR1 as SGDLS and CDR2 as YYNGEE. CDR3 length: 15 residues. V lost 6 bases and J lost 4; bases outside the gene matches: 7. CDR3 nucleotide sequence: TGTGCCAGCACCCGCGGGACAGGGGATAATCAGCCCCAGCATTTT. It encodes CASTRGTGDNQPQHF.

A note on this clonotype: Mismatch with germline at one junction end may stem from a read error. The chain uses TRBV13 and TRBJ2-1; D possibly matches TRBD1 or TRBD2 (6 bases each). Germline CDR1 is PRHDT and CDR2 is FYEKMQ (reference sequence). CDR3 length: 16 amino acids. The DNA of the CDR3 is TGTGCCGGCAGCTTATCTGGCGGGACATACTTAAATGAGCAGTTCTTC. Residues: CAGSLSGGTYLNEQFF.

This chain uses TRBV15 with TRBJ2-3; D gene uncertain. The CDR3 is 16 residues long. Per the germline V gene, CDR1 is LNHNV and CDR2 is YYDKDF (reference sequence). V lost 4 bases and J 0 bases, leaving 14 bases between the germline ends. The CDR3 sequence: CATSTSWSRSTDTQYF. The CDR3, as DNA: TGTGCCACCAGCACCAGCTGGAGCCGGAGCACAGATACGCAGTATTTT.

This clonotype has a count of ten or more. J is TRBJ2-3 and V is TRBV11-2; the D gene could be TRBD1 or TRBD2 (5 bases each). This CDR3 has 14 amino acids. Germline-derived CDR1 and CDR2 are SGHAT and FQNNGV. The ends were cut back, 3 bases at V and 1 base at J, with 8 bases in the middle. The CDR3 is CASSLGVRTDTQYF. The CDR3 DNA reads TGTGCCAGCAGCTTGGGGGTACGCACAGATACGCAGTATTTT.

This clonotype was detected ten times or more. The chain recombines TRBV12-3 or TRBV12-4 with TRBJ2-3; D possibly corresponds to TRBD2 (6 bases). V was pared by 6 bases and J by 5 bases, with 9 bases between. The CDR3 totals 12 residues. The CDR3 reads CASRPGGDTQYF. DNA for the CDR3: TGTGCCAGCAGGCCCGGGGGAGATACGCAGTATTTT.

The rearrangement uses TRBV11-3 and TRBJ2-1; D is perhaps TRBD2 (5 bases). Trimming shortened V by 1 base and J by 8 bases, and 9 bases separated the two germline ends. The CDR3 length is 13 residues. Germline V gene sequence: CDR1 SGHNT, CDR2 YENEEA. The CDR3 region has the DNA TGTGCCAGCAGCTTAGGGTTGGAGGATGAGCAGTTCTTC. This translates into CASSLGLEDEQFF. The full variable domain, in which reference TRBV11-3 and TRBJ2-1 provide the parts outside the CDR3, is EAGVVQSPRYKIIEKKQPVAFWCNPISGHNTLYWYLQNLGQGPELLIRYENEEAVDDSQLPKDRFSAERLKGVDSTLKIQPAELGDSAVYLCASSLGLEDEQFFGPGTRLTVL.

V usage is TRBV5-4 and J usage is TRBJ1-4; the D is unclear. Per the germline V gene, CDR1 is SGHNT and CDR2 is YYREEE (reference sequence). V gave up 4 bases and J gave up 0 bases, with 10 bases separating them. This CDR3 region has 15 residues. The CDR3 bases are TGTGCCAGCAGCCTAGACGGAGCAACTAATGAAAAACTGTTTTTT. Translation: CASSLDGATNEKLFF.

This clonotype was picked up a small number of times. In DNA form, the CDR3 reads TGTGCCAGCAGCTTCCGGCTTACGGCCAACGTCCTGACTTTC. As protein: CASSFRLTANVLTF. This chain joins TRBV13 and TRBJ2-6; unclear D gene. V lost 3 bases, J lost 6 bases, and 9 bases lay in between. CDR1 is PRHDT and CDR2 is FYEKMQ in the germline V gene (reference sequence). This CDR3 region has 14 residues. The complete variable domain, with remaining parts taken from reference TRBV13 and TRBJ2-6, reads AAGVIQSPRHLIKEKRETATLKCYPIPRHDTVYWYQQGPGQDPQFLISFYEKMQSDKGSIPDRFSAQQFSDYHSELNMSSLELGDSALYFCASSFRLTANVLTFGAGSRLTVL.

The genes are TRBV20-1 and TRBJ2-2, with 10 nucleotides matching TRBD2. There are 14 residues in the CDR3. Germline V gene data show CDR1 as DFQATT and CDR2 as SNEGSKA (reference sequence). After removal of 6 bases from V and 4 bases from J, the junction contained 5 bases not matched to a gene. The CDR3 DNA follows: TGCAGTGCGGAGAGCGGGGGGGGCACCGGGGAGCTGTTTTTT. Protein: CSAESGGGTGELFF.

The chain links TRBV5-1 to TRBJ2-1; D is ambiguous. This CDR3 spans 15 amino acids. Germline loops: CDR1 SGHRS, CDR2 YFSETQ. V was trimmed by 7 bases and J by 2 bases, leaving 16 bases between them. The CDR3 DNA follows: TGCGCCAGCGGCCTACGCAGCTTGGCCTACAATGAGCAGTTCTTC. The encoded protein is CASGLRSLAYNEQFF.

This clonotype was seen many times. The rearrangement joins TRBV30 to TRBJ2-3, with TRBD2 matching 7 bases. The V segment lost 0 bases and the J segment 1 base; nucleotides outside the gene matches: 1. This CDR3 is built from 14 residues. Germline assignment: CDR1 GTSNPN and CDR2 SVGIG (reference sequence). The CDR3 region is CAWSVTSGTDTQYF. CDR3 nucleotides: TGTGCCTGGAGTGTAACTAGCGGCACAGATACGCAGTATTTT.

This rearrangement joins TRBV3-1 to TRBJ2-5; TRBD2 agrees at 7 bases. There are 16 residues in the CDR3. Looked up from germline, CDR1 is LGHDT and CDR2 is YNNKEL (reference sequence). The ends lost 3 bases at V and 3 bases at J; junction bases unmatched: 10. The DNA for the CDR3 is TGTGCCAGCAGCCAGGCATCACTAGCGTACGAAGAGACCCAGTACTTC. The encoded protein is CASSQASLAYEETQYF.

As concerns this clonotype: A much more abundant neighbour one base away suggests this may be a read error. The rearrangement joins TRBV30 to TRBJ2-6; D unresolved. Germline V gene lookup returns CDR1 GTSNPN and CDR2 SVGIG (reference sequence). Between the trimmed V and J ends, which lost 4 bases and 2 bases, there was a span of 9 bases. This CDR3 comprises 14 residues. The CDR3 loop is CAWIPDTGANVLTF. As DNA, the CDR3 is TGTGCCTGGATTCCCGACACTGGGGCCAACGTCCTGACTTTC. The whole variable domain, remainder taken from reference TRBV30 and TRBJ2-6, is SQTIHQWPATLVQPVGSPLSLECTVEGTSNPNLYWYRQAAGRGLQLLFYSVGIGQISSEVPQNLSASRPQDRQFILSSKKLLLSDSGFYLCAWIPDTGANVLTFGAGSRLTVL.

There are many counts of this clonotype. The chain uses TRBV12-3 or TRBV12-4 and TRBJ1-5; unclear D gene. Trimming pared 6 bases from V and 1 base from J, leaving 7 bases between. The CDR3 is 13 residues long. CDR3 in amino acids: CASSYTSNQPQHF. Written as DNA, the CDR3 is TGTGCCAGCAGCTACACCAGCAATCAGCCCCAGCATTTT.

This clonotype was observed at least ten times. The CDR3 sequence is CATSEGGPAGADTQYF. The CDR3 bases are TGTGCCACCAGTGAGGGGGGCCCAGCAGGCGCAGATACGCAGTATTTT. V and J are TRBV24-1 and TRBJ2-3; D may correspond to TRBD1 or TRBD2 (6 bases each). The length of the CDR3 is 16 residues. The germline gives CDR1 KGHDR, CDR2 SFDVKD. The V and J ends lost 4 bases and 4 bases respectively, with 17 bases between them.

This clonotype was seen ten or more times. The chain combines TRBV6-1 with TRBJ1-1; the D is unclear. Germline V gives CDR1 MNHNS, CDR2 SASEGT. V lost 4 bases, J lost 1 base, and 10 bases lay in between. This CDR3 spans 14 amino acids. In nucleotides, the CDR3 is TGTGCCAGCAGTGTAATCGTCGAGAACACTGAAGCTTTCTTT. It translates to CASSVIVENTEAFF.

J is TRBJ2-2 and V is TRBV9; 9 nucleotides align to TRBD2. CDR3 length: 16 amino acids. J was trimmed by 6 bases and V by 2 bases; bases with no gene match: 8. Germline CDR1 is SGDLS and CDR2 is YYNGEE. CDR3 nucleotides: TGTGCCAGCAGCGTGGGGACTAGCAGGGTCCCCGGGGAGCTGTTTTTT. Residues: CASSVGTSRVPGELFF.

The chain is built from TRBV18 and TRBJ2-3; D gene uncertain. The germline CDR1 and CDR2 sequences are KGHSH and LQKENI. Trimming cost V 3 bases and J 2 bases, with 9 bases left between them. CDR3 length: 14 residues. For the CDR3, the DNA is TGTGCCAGCTCACCCGTAGGCGCCACAGATACGCAGTATTTT. The encoded protein is CASSPVGATDTQYF.

The chain has TRBV19 and TRBJ2-1; unclear D gene. The CDR3 consists of 15 residues. The V end was cut by 5 bases, the J end by 5 bases, with 16 bases between. CDR1 is LNHDA and CDR2 is SQIVND in the germline V gene (reference sequence). The CDR3 DNA follows: TGTGCCAGTAGTCTAATGTATCTCAGGAACAATGAGCAGTTCTTC. Amino acid sequence: CASSLMYLRNNEQFF.

The genes are TRBV19 and TRBJ2-7, with D perhaps TRBD1 or TRBD2 (6 bases each). Trimming shortened V by 6 bases and J by 7 bases, and 19 bases separated the two germline ends. The CDR3 contains 14 residues. Germline assignment: CDR1 LNHDA and CDR2 SQIVND (reference sequence). Here the CDR3 reads CASSQDLRGGEQYF. The CDR3 DNA follows: TGTGCCAGTAGCCAGGACCTCCGAGGGGGGGAGCAGTACTTC. The whole variable domain, filled in from reference TRBV19 and TRBJ2-7, reads DGGITQSPKYLFRKEGQNVTLSCEQNLNHDAMYWYRQDPGQGLRLIYYSQIVNDFQKGDIAEGYSVSREKKESFPLTVTSAQKNPTAFYLCASSQDLRGGEQYFGPGTRLTVT.

This clonotype showed up just a few times. The chain links TRBV4-1 to TRBJ2-7, with D possibly being TRBD1 or TRBD2 (5 bases each). Germline V gene data show CDR1 as MGHRA and CDR2 as YSYEKL. This CDR3 is built from 15 residues. Between the trimmed V and J ends, which lost 2 bases and 6 bases, there was a span of 17 bases. This chain's CDR3 is CASSQFIGARAEQYF. The CDR3 region has the DNA TGCGCCAGCAGCCAATTTATTGGGGCGAGGGCCGAGCAGTACTTC.